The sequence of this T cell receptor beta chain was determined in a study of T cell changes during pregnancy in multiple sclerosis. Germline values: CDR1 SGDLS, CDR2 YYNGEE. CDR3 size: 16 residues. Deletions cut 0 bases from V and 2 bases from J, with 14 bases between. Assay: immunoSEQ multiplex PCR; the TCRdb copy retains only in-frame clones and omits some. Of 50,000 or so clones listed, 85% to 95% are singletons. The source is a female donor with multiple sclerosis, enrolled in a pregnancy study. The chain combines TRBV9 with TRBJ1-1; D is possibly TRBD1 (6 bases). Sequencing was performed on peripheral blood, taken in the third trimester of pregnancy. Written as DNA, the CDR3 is TGTGCCAGCAGCGTAGCTTCACGAGGGGGAAACACTGAAGCTTTCTTT. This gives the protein CASSVASRGGNTEAFF.